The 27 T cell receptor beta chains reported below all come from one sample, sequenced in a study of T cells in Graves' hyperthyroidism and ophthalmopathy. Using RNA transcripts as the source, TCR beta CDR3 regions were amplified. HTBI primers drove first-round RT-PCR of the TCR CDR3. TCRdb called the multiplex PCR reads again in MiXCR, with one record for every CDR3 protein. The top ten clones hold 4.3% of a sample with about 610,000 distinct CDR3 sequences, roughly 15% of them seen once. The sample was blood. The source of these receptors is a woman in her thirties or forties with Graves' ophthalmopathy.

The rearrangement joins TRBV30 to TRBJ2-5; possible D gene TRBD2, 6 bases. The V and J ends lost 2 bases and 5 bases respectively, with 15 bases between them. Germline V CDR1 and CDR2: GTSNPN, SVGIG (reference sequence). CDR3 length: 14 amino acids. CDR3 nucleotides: TGTGCCTGGAGTTCAGGGAGGACGTGGGAGACCCAGTACTTC. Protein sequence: CAWSSGRTWETQYF.

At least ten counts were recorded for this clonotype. DNA of the CDR3: TGTGCCAGCAGTGAATCGGCAGGTCCCTACTTC. It specifies CASSESAGPYF. The chain has TRBV6-1 and TRBJ2-7; D gene uncertain. This CDR3 is built from 11 residues. The V gene's germline CDR1 is MNHNS and CDR2 SASEGT. Trimming cost V 2 bases and J 13 bases, with 12 bases left between them.

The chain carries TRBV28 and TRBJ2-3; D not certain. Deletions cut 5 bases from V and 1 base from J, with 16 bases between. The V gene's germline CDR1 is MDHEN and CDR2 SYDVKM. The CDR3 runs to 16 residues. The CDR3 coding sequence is TGTGCCAGCAGTCCCCCCGTTCCCGGCGGCACAGATACGCAGTATTTT. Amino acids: CASSPPVPGGTDTQYF.

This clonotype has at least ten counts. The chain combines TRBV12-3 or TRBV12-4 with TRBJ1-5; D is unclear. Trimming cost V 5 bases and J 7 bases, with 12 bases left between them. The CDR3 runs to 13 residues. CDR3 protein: CASSATVWQPQHF. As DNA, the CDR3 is TGTGCCAGCAGTGCCACAGTGTGGCAGCCCCAGCATTTT.

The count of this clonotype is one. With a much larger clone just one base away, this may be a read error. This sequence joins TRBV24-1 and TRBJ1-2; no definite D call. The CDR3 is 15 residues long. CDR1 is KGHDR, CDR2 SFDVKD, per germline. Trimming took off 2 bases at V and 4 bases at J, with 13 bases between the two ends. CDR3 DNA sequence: TGTGCCACCAGTGATTCGGACCGACAATTCTATGGCTACACCTTC. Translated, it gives CATSDSDRQFYGYTF.

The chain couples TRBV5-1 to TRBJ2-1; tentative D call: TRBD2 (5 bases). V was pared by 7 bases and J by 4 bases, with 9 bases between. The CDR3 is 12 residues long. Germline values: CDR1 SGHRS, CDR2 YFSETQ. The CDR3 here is CASFRTYNEQFF. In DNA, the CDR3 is TGCGCCAGCTTCCGGACTTACAATGAGCAGTTCTTC.

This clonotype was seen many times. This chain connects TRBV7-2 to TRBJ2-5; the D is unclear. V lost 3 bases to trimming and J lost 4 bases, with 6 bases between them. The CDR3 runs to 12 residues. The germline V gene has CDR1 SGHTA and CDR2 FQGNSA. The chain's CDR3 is CASSFSGETQYF. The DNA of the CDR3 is TGTGCCAGCAGCTTCAGTGGAGAGACCCAGTACTTC.

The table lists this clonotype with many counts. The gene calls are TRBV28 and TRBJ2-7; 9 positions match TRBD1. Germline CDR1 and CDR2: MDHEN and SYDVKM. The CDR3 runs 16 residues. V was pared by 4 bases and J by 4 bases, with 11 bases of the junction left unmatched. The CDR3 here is CASSSSKTGGEYEQYF. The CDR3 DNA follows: TGTGCCAGCAGTTCCTCAAAGACAGGGGGGGAATACGAGCAGTACTTC.

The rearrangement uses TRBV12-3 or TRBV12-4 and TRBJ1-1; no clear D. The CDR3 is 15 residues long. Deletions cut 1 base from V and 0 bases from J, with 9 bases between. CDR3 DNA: TGTGCCAGCAGTTTAGGTGAGGGCATGAACACTGAAGCTTTCTTT. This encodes CASSLGEGMNTEAFF.

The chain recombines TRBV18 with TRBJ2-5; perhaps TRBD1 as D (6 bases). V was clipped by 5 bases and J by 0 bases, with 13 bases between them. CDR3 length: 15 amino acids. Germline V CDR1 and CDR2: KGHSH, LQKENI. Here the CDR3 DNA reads TGTGCCAGCTCATCAACACAGGGTTACCAAGAGACCCAGTACTTC. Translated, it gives CASSSTQGYQETQYF. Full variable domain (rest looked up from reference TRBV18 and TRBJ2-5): NAGVMQNPRHLVRRRGQEARLRCSPMKGHSHVYWYRQLPEEGLKFMVYLQKENIIDESGMPKERFSAEFPKEGPSILRIQQVVRGDSAAYFCASSSTQGYQETQYFGPGTRLLVL.

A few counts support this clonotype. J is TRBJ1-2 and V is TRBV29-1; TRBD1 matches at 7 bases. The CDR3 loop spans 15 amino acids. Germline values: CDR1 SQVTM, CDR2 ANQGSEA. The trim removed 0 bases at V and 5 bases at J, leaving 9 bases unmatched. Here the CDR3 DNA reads TGCAGCGTTGAAGATCGACGCAGGGGGGGGTATGGCTACACCTTC. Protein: CSVEDRRRGGYGYTF.

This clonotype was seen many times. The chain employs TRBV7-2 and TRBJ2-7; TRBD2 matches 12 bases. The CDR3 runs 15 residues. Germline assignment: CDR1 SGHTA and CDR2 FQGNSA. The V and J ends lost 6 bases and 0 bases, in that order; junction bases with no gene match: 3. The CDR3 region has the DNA TGTGCCAGCAGAAAGGGACTAGCGGGCTCCTACGAGCAGTACTTC. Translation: CASRKGLAGSYEQYF.

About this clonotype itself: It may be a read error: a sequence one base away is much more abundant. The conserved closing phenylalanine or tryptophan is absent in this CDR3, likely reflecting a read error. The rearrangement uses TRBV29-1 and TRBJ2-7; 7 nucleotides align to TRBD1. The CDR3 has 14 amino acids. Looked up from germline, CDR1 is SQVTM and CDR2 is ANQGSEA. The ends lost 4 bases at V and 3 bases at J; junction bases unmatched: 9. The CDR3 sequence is CSVAWDSQVYEQYL. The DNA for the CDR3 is TGCAGCGTTGCCTGGGACAGCCAAGTCTACGAGCAGTACCTC.

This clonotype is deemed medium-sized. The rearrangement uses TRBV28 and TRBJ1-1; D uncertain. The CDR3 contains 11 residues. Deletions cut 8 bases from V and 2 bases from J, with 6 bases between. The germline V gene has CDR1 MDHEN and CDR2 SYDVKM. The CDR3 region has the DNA TGTGCCAGCGGCATAAACACTGAAGCTTTCTTT. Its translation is CASGINTEAFF.

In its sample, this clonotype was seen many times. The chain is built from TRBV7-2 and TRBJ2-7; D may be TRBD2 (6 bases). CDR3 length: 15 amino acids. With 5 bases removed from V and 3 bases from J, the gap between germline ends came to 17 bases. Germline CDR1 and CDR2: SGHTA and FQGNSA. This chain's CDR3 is CASSLGLHQLYEQYF. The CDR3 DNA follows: TGTGCCAGCAGCCTAGGACTACACCAACTCTACGAGCAGTACTTC.

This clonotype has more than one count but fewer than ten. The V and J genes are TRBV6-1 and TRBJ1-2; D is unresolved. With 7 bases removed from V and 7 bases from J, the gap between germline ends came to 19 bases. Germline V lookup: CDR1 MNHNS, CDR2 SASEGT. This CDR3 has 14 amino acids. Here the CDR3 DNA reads TGTGCCAGCACCGACACCCGGAGGAGGTTTGGCTACACCTTC. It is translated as CASTDTRRRFGYTF.

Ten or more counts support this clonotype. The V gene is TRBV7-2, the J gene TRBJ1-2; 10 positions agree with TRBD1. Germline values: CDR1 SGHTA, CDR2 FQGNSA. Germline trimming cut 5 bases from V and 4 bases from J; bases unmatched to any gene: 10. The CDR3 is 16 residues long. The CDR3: CASSPDRGPLGYGYTF. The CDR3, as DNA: TGTGCCAGCAGCCCTGACAGGGGGCCGCTTGGCTATGGCTACACCTTC.

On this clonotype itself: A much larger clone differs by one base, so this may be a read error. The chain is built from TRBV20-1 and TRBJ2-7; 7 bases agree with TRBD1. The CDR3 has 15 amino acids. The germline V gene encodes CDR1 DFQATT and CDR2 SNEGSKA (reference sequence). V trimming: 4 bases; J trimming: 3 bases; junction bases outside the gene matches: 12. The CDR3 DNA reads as TGCAGTGCTAAACCCCGGGACAGCGATCTCTACGAGCAGTACTTC. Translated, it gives CSAKPRDSDLYEQYF.

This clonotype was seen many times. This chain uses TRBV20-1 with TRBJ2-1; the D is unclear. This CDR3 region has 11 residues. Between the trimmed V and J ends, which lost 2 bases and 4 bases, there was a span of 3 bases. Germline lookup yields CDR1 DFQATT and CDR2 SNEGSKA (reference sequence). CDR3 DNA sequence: TGCAGTGCTAGAAGATACAATGAGCAGTTCTTC. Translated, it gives CSARRYNEQFF.

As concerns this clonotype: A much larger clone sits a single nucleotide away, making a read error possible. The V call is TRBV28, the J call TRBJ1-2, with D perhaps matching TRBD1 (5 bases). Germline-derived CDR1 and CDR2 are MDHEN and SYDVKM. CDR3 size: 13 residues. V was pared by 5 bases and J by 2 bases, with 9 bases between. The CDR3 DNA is TGTGCCAGCAGTAACGGGACGAACTATGGCTACACCTTC. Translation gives CASSNGTNYGYTF.

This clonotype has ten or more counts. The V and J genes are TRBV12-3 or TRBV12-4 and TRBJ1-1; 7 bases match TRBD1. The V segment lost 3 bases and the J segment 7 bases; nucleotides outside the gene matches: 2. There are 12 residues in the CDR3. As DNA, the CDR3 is TGTGCCAGCAGTTTGACAGGGTTTGAAGCTTTCTTT. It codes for CASSLTGFEAFF.

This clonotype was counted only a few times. CDR3 in DNA: TGTGCCTGGAGTGTTGGGCGGTTGAGCTCCTACGAGCAGTACTTC. Its translation: CAWSVGRLSSYEQYF. The V call is TRBV30, the J call TRBJ2-7; D uncertain. CDR1 GTSNPN and CDR2 SVGIG come from the germline V gene (reference sequence). This CDR3 comprises 15 residues. Trimming left V 0 bases short and J 0 bases short, with 12 bases between.

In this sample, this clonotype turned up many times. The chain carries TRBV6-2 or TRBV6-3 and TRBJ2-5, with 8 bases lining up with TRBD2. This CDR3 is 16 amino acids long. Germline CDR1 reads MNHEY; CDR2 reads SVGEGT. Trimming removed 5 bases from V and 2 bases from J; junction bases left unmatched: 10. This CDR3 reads CASSRPGLGPQETQYF. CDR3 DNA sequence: TGTGCCAGCAGTCGGCCGGGACTAGGGCCGCAAGAGACCCAGTACTTC.

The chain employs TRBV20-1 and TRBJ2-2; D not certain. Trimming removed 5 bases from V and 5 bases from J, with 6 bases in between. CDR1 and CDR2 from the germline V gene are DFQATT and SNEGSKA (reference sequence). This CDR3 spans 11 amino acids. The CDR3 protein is CSADLTGELFF. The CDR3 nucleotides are TGCAGTGCTGATTTAACCGGGGAGCTGTTTTTT.

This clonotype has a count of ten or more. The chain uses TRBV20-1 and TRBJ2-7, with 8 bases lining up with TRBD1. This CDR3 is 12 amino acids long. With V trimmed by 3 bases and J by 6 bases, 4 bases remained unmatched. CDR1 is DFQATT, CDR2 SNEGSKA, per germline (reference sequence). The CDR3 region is CSASETGGEQYF. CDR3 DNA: TGCAGTGCTAGTGAAACAGGGGGCGAGCAGTACTTC.

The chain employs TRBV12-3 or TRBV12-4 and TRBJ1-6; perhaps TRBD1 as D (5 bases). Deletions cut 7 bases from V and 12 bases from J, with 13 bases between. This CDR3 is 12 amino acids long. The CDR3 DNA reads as TGTGCCAGCACCTCGGTGGGGGGACCCCTCCACTTT. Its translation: CASTSVGGPLHF.

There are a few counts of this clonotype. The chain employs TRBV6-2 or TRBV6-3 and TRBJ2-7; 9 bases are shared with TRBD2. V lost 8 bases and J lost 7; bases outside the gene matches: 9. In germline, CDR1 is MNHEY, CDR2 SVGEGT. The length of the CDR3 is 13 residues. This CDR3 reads CASGASGMGEQYF. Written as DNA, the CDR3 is TGTGCCAGCGGAGCTAGCGGGATGGGGGAGCAGTACTTC.